This entry lists 26 T cell receptor beta chains sequenced from one sample in a study of cytomegalovirus exposure and HLA in healthy donors. The PCR used 60 Vbeta and 13 Jbeta primers. Method: immunoSEQ multiplex PCR; TCRdb's copy keeps in-frame clones and lacks some. This table has some 180,000 clones, about 80% appearing once. The specimen sequenced was PBMCs. These receptors all come from a man between 40 and 49 years old in good health and CMV-seronegative.

The chain has TRBV4-2 and TRBJ1-2, with D possibly matching TRBD1 (6 bases). The ends were cut back, 0 bases at V and 0 bases at J, with 14 bases in the middle. The V gene's germline CDR1 is LGHNA and CDR2 YNFKEQ. This CDR3 is 17 amino acids long. The CDR3 DNA sequence: TGTGCCAGCAGCCAAGACCTAGGACAGCATTCTAACTATGGCTACACCTTC. Protein product: CASSQDLGQHSNYGYTF.

The chain links TRBV9 to TRBJ2-7; no definite D call. V dropped 3 bases and J dropped 6 bases, with 13 bases sitting between them. CDR3 length: 13 amino acids. CDR1 SGDLS and CDR2 YYNGEE come from the germline V gene. The CDR3 reads CASSASRRGEQYF. The CDR3 region has the DNA TGTGCCAGCAGCGCTTCCCGGAGAGGCGAGCAGTACTTC.

The chain has TRBV28 and TRBJ1-1, with D possibly TRBD1 on 5 matching bases. V lost 5 bases and J lost 0, with 13 bases in between. The CDR3 runs to 15 residues. The germline V gene has CDR1 MDHEN and CDR2 SYDVKM. The CDR3 reads CASSPEQVMNTEAFF. For the CDR3, the DNA is TGTGCCAGCAGTCCGGAACAGGTTATGAACACTGAAGCTTTCTTT.

The V gene is TRBV6-1, the J gene TRBJ1-2; TRBD1 matches 9 bases. V dropped 3 bases and J dropped 4; count of bases not matched to a gene: 12. The CDR3 is 17 amino acids. The V gene's germline CDR1 is MNHNS and CDR2 SASEGT. CDR3 nucleotide sequence: TGTGCCAGCAGTGATGGGGGCACACAGGGGGCGGCCTATGGCTACACCTTC. Its translation: CASSDGGTQGAAYGYTF.

This chain uses TRBV7-2 with TRBJ2-3, with 10 bases that match TRBD2. CDR1 is SGHTA, CDR2 FQGNSA, per germline. The V segment lost 5 bases and the J segment 2 bases; nucleotides outside the gene matches: 7. This CDR3 has 16 amino acids. The CDR3, as DNA: TGTGCCAGCAGCGTATCTAGCGGGAGATTCACAGATACGCAGTATTTT. Its translation is CASSVSSGRFTDTQYF.

The rearrangement joins TRBV27 to TRBJ2-3, with unresolved D. The V end lost 7 bases, the J end lost 6 bases, and 8 bases lay between the germline ends. This CDR3 has 11 residues. Germline V CDR1 and CDR2: MNHEY, SMNVEV (reference sequence). The CDR3 sequence: CASTSLDTQYF. CDR3 DNA: TGTGCCAGCACGTCACTGGATACGCAGTATTTT.

The chain links TRBV2 to TRBJ2-3, with D possibly TRBD2 on 5 matching bases. Trimming stripped 7 bases from V and 4 bases from J, with 6 bases between. This CDR3 has 11 amino acids. Germline CDR1 reads SNHLY; CDR2 reads FYNNEI. The CDR3 coding sequence is TGTGCCAGCACTAGCTCAGATACGCAGTATTTT. Encoded protein: CASTSSDTQYF.

This sequence joins TRBV14 and TRBJ2-3, with TRBD2 identical over 9 bases. This CDR3 region has 15 residues. V was pared by 3 bases and J by 4 bases, with 5 bases of the junction left unmatched. CDR1 is SGHDN and CDR2 is FVKESK in the germline V gene. CDR3 residues: CASSQLSGSADTQYF. The CDR3 DNA sequence: TGTGCCAGCAGCCAGCTTAGCGGGAGTGCAGATACGCAGTATTTT.

This chain joins TRBV9 and TRBJ2-3, with 12 bases lining up with TRBD2. The CDR3 totals 17 residues. J was trimmed by 7 bases and V by 4 bases; bases with no gene match: 13. Germline V gene sequence: CDR1 SGDLS, CDR2 YYNGEE. Written as DNA, the CDR3 is TGTGCCAGCAGCCCTAGACGGCTAGCGGGGGGGGGATATACGCAGTATTTT. It yields the protein CASSPRRLAGGGYTQYF.

As regards this clone: This specimen includes other DNA sequences encoding the same CDR3. CDR3 coding DNA: TGTGCCTGGGGGACTGGCTCCAACTATGGCTACACCTTC. It codes for CAWGTGSNYGYTF. The chain joins TRBV30 to TRBJ1-2; D perhaps matches TRBD1 (5 bases). This CDR3 comprises 13 residues. Between the trimmed V and J ends, which lost 5 bases and 2 bases, there was a span of 12 bases. Germline assignment: CDR1 GTSNPN and CDR2 SVGIG (reference sequence).

This chain connects TRBV30 to TRBJ2-2, with TRBD1 as a possible D gene (6 bases). Trimming took 2 bases from V and 4 from J, leaving 14 bases between them. This CDR3 is 15 amino acids long. In germline, CDR1 is GTSNPN, CDR2 SVGIG (reference sequence). The CDR3 bases are TGTGCCTGGAGTTATTCGGGACACATCACCGGGGAGCTGTTTTTT. Translated: CAWSYSGHITGELFF.

The chain recombines TRBV29-1 with TRBJ2-2; TRBD2 aligns across 8 bases. The V gene's germline CDR1 is SQVTM and CDR2 ANQGSEA. V lost 7 bases and J lost 5; bases outside the gene matches: 6. There are 13 residues in the CDR3. CDR3 sequence: CSGSGRFTGELFF. CDR3 nucleotide sequence: TGCAGCGGGAGCGGGAGATTTACCGGGGAGCTGTTTTTT.

The genes are TRBV9 and TRBJ2-1; 13 nucleotides match TRBD2. V shed 3 bases, J shed 10 bases, and the junction held 10 bases outside the gene matches. Per the germline V gene, CDR1 is SGDLS and CDR2 is YYNGEE. This CDR3 region has 16 residues. The CDR3 reads CASSDTGTSGTREQFF. CDR3 bases: TGTGCCAGCAGCGACACCGGGACTAGCGGGACCCGAGAGCAGTTCTTC. The full variable domain, completed using reference TRBV9 and TRBJ2-1, is DSGVTQTPKHLITATGQRVTLRCSPRSGDLSVYWYQQSLDQGLQFLIQYYNGEERAKGNILERFSAQQFPDLHSELNLSSLELGDSALYFCASSDTGTSGTREQFFGPGTRLTVL.

This rearrangement joins TRBV14 to TRBJ1-3; 9 nucleotides agree with TRBD1. Trimming cost V 4 bases and J 4 bases; bases outside gene matches: 5. CDR3 length equals 15 residues. CDR1 SGHDN and CDR2 FVKESK come from the germline V gene. CDR3: CASSPLGQGGNTIYF. CDR3 nucleotide sequence: TGTGCCAGCAGCCCGTTGGGACAGGGAGGAAACACCATATATTTT.

This rearrangement joins TRBV11-2 to TRBJ2-1, with 10 bases lining up with TRBD2. The CDR3 is made up of 14 amino acids. Germline CDR1 reads SGHAT; CDR2 reads FQNNGV. V lost 5 bases and J lost 6; bases outside the gene matches: 4. CDR3: CASSPRTSGNEQFF. For the CDR3, the DNA is TGTGCCAGCAGCCCGAGGACTAGCGGCAATGAGCAGTTCTTC. Full variable domain (missing parts from reference TRBV11-2 and TRBJ2-1): EAGVAQSPRYKIIEKRQSVAFWCNPISGHATLYWYQQILGQGPKLLIQFQNNGVVDDSQLPKDRFSAERLKGVDSTLKIQPAKLEDSAVYLCASSPRTSGNEQFFGPGTRLTVL.

V is TRBV9 and J is TRBJ2-7, with 11 bases aligning to TRBD2. The CDR3 runs 15 residues. V was clipped by 3 bases and J by 3 bases; unmatched bases: 5. Germline V gene sequence: CDR1 SGDLS, CDR2 YYNGEE. The chain's CDR3 is CASSAGTSGLYEQYF. The CDR3 region has the DNA TGTGCCAGCAGCGCCGGGACTAGCGGCCTCTACGAGCAGTACTTC.

The V gene is TRBV7-8, the J gene TRBJ2-1; D is possibly TRBD2 (7 bases). CDR1 and CDR2 (germline): SGHVS, FQNEAQ. The CDR3 has 12 residues. V was pared by 5 bases and J by 12 bases, with 14 bases between. This CDR3 reads CASSQNREGQFF. The DNA for the CDR3 is TGTGCCAGCAGCCAGAACAGGGAGGGGCAGTTCTTC.

The chain couples TRBV27 to TRBJ2-5; possible D gene TRBD2, 5 bases. V shed 3 bases and J shed 4 bases, with 15 bases lying between them. This CDR3 spans 15 amino acids. Germline lookup yields CDR1 MNHEY and CDR2 SMNVEV (reference sequence). CDR3 sequence reads: CASSLFGGRGETQYF. The CDR3 DNA follows: TGTGCCAGCAGTTTGTTCGGAGGACGGGGAGAGACCCAGTACTTC.

This rearrangement joins TRBV5-1 to TRBJ2-3; D gene uncertain. CDR1 SGHRS and CDR2 YFSETQ come from the germline V gene. Trimming removed 5 bases from V and 6 bases from J, with 10 bases in between. This CDR3 is built from 12 residues. The CDR3 region has the DNA TGCGCCAGCAGTTGGAGTGTGGATACGCAGTATTTT. It yields the protein CASSWSVDTQYF.

The rearrangement uses TRBV4-2 and TRBJ2-7; tentatively, D is TRBD2 (5 bases). V lost 4 bases and J lost 2, with 12 bases in between. There are 14 residues in the CDR3. Germline CDR1 is LGHNA and CDR2 is YNFKEQ. CDR3 region: CASSLGGETYEQYF. DNA for the CDR3: TGTGCCAGCAGCCTTGGTGGGGAGACCTACGAGCAGTACTTC.

The genes are TRBV15 and TRBJ2-3, with 12 bases matching TRBD2. The CDR3 sequence is 14 residues long. The V gene's germline CDR1 is LNHNV and CDR2 YYDKDF (reference sequence). V dropped 6 bases and J dropped 5; count of bases not matched to a gene: 3. The CDR3 sequence is CATRRLAGEDTQYF. CDR3 in DNA: TGTGCCACCAGGAGACTAGCGGGGGAAGATACGCAGTATTTT.

V and J are TRBV28 and TRBJ2-3; 7 nucleotides align to TRBD2. The V segment lost 5 bases and the J segment 2 bases; nucleotides outside the gene matches: 7. Germline-derived CDR1 and CDR2 are MDHEN and SYDVKM. The CDR3 totals 15 residues. CDR3: CASSRGRAITDTQYF. DNA for the CDR3: TGTGCCAGCAGTAGAGGGAGGGCCATCACAGATACGCAGTATTTT.

The CDR3 sequence is CASSLGGNTEAFF. DNA for the CDR3: TGCGCCAGCAGCTTGGGGGGCAACACTGAAGCTTTCTTT. The chain is built from TRBV5-1 and TRBJ1-1; D might be TRBD1 (5 bases). This CDR3 contains 13 residues. CDR1 is SGHRS and CDR2 is YFSETQ in the germline V gene. The V end lost 0 bases, the J end lost 2 bases, and 5 bases lay between the germline ends.

This clone was seen a few times. This chain uses TRBV19 with TRBJ1-5; D is unresolved. The germline CDR1 and CDR2 sequences are LNHDA and SQIVND (reference sequence). V lost 9 bases and J 0 bases, leaving 12 bases between the germline ends. This CDR3 comprises 14 residues. CDR3 DNA sequence: TGTGCCAGCGAGGATCTGTATAGCAATCAGCCCCAGCATTTT. This codes for CASEDLYSNQPQHF. The complete variable domain, with remaining parts taken from reference TRBV19 and TRBJ1-5, reads DGGITQSPKYLFRKEGQNVTLSCEQNLNHDAMYWYRQDPGQGLRLIYYSQIVNDFQKGDIAEGYSVSREKKESFPLTVTSAQKNPTAFYLCASEDLYSNQPQHFGDGTRLSIL.

This chain links TRBV2 with TRBJ1-5; 7 bases map to TRBD1. The CDR3 has 14 residues. Germline lookup yields CDR1 SNHLY and CDR2 FYNNEI. The ends lost 8 bases at V and 7 bases at J; junction bases unmatched: 11. CDR3 sequence: CASCQGEVLQPQHF. The CDR3 DNA reads as TGTGCCAGCTGCCAGGGGGAAGTATTACAGCCCCAGCATTTT.

V and J are TRBV5-6 and TRBJ1-1, with TRBD1 as a possible D gene (6 bases). Per the germline V gene, CDR1 is SGHDT and CDR2 is YYEEEE. With 2 bases removed from V and 7 bases from J, the gap between germline ends came to 18 bases. CDR3 length: 15 residues. The chain's CDR3 is CASSLRTTGSREAFF. Written as DNA, the CDR3 is TGTGCCAGCAGCTTAAGAACAACAGGGTCGCGTGAAGCTTTCTTT.